Listed here are 23 T cell receptor beta chains from one sample, sequenced in a study of OX40 agonist ivuxolimab in advanced cancers. Produced via immunoSEQ multiplex PCR; TCRdb's table is partial and in-frame only. The data show thousands of clones, about 94% seen once. The source material was CD4+ or CD8+ T cells sorted from blood, sampled in a trial of the OX40 agonist ivuxolimab. These receptors were taken from an adult with an advanced solid tumor such as melanoma, head and neck, liver or kidney cancer.

The J gene is TRBJ2-7, the V gene TRBV5-1; perhaps TRBD2 as D (5 bases). V dropped 4 bases and J dropped 3 bases, with 11 bases sitting between them. Germline V gives CDR1 SGHRS, CDR2 YFSETQ. CDR3 length: 13 residues. The CDR3 spells CASSRTGDYEQYF. The CDR3 DNA reads as TGCGCCAGCAGCCGGACTGGCGACTACGAGCAGTACTTC.

The CDR3 DNA sequence: TGTGCCACCAGCAGGGAGCCGAAGGAGACCCAGTACTTC. Protein: CATSREPKETQYF. The genes are TRBV15 and TRBJ2-5; no definite D call. The V end lost 3 bases, the J end lost 5 bases, and 10 bases lay between the germline ends. Germline CDR1 is LNHNV and CDR2 is YYDKDF (reference sequence). The CDR3 totals 13 residues.

The chain is built from TRBV7-9 and TRBJ1-6, with 7 bases identical to TRBD1. The CDR3 contains 15 residues. Per the germline V gene, CDR1 is SEHNR and CDR2 is FQNEAQ (reference sequence). V lost 1 base and J lost 5; bases outside the gene matches: 2. For the CDR3, the DNA is TGTGCCAGCAGCTTAGGGGGGACAGATAATTCACCCCTCCACTTT. The encoded protein is CASSLGGTDNSPLHF.

The genes are TRBV6-1 and TRBJ2-1; the match to TRBD2 covers 14 bases. The length of the CDR3 is 15 residues. Trimming cost V 4 bases and J 8 bases; bases outside gene matches: 4. Germline V gene sequence: CDR1 MNHNS, CDR2 SASEGT. The CDR3 protein is CASSGLAGGGDEQFF. CDR3 DNA sequence: TGTGCCAGCAGTGGACTAGCGGGAGGGGGCGATGAGCAGTTCTTC.

This clone was seen only once. The chain links TRBV30 to TRBJ1-1; tentative D call: TRBD1 (6 bases). This CDR3 contains 14 residues. Trimming stripped 3 bases from V and 1 base from J, with 12 bases between. Germline CDR1 reads GTSNPN; CDR2 reads SVGIG (reference sequence). The CDR3 reads CAWREQGANTEAFF. CDR3 nucleotides: TGTGCCTGGAGGGAACAGGGCGCGAACACTGAAGCTTTCTTT.

V is TRBV27 and J is TRBJ1-2; no reliable D call. Germline CDR1 is MNHEY and CDR2 is SMNVEV (reference sequence). Trimming cost V 4 bases and J 4 bases, with 10 bases left between them. The length of the CDR3 is 13 residues. The CDR3 sequence is CASSSIGSYGYTF. The CDR3 DNA reads as TGTGCCAGCAGTTCCATCGGGTCCTATGGCTACACCTTC.

This rearrangement joins TRBV18 to TRBJ2-1; the D call may be TRBD1 or TRBD2 (6 bases each). The CDR3 runs to 17 residues. V dropped 2 bases and J dropped 5 bases, with 19 bases sitting between them. Germline V CDR1 and CDR2: KGHSH, LQKENI. The CDR3 DNA reads TGTGCCAGCTCACCATCGCCGGGGGCGATCGAGAACAATGAGCAGTTCTTC. It encodes CASSPSPGAIENNEQFF. Combining the CDR3 with reference TRBV18 and TRBJ2-1 gives the whole variable domain NAGVMQNPRHLVRRRGQEARLRCSPMKGHSHVYWYRQLPEEGLKFMVYLQKENIIDESGMPKERFSAEFPKEGPSILRIQQVVRGDSAAYFCASSPSPGAIENNEQFFGPGTRLTVL.

The chain joins TRBV7-9 to TRBJ2-3; 10 bases match TRBD2. Germline assignment: CDR1 SEHNR and CDR2 FQNEAQ (reference sequence). The CDR3 consists of 15 residues. The V and J ends lost 2 bases and 4 bases, in that order; junction bases with no gene match: 3. CDR3 sequence reads: CASSLLAGVSDTQYF. The CDR3, as DNA: TGTGCCAGCAGCTTACTAGCGGGAGTCTCAGATACGCAGTATTTT.

The gene calls are TRBV29-1 and TRBJ2-2; D unresolved. CDR1 is SQVTM and CDR2 is ANQGSEA in the germline V gene. V was clipped by 3 bases and J by 1 base, with 6 bases between them. This CDR3 comprises 13 residues. CDR3 nucleotides: TGCAGCGTTGACGGGTTGAACACCGGGGAGCTGTTTTTT. Translated, it gives CSVDGLNTGELFF.

This clone showed up just once. The chain is built from TRBV5-4 and TRBJ2-1, with TRBD2 matching 8 bases. J gave up 0 bases and V 3 bases, and 5 bases lay outside the gene matches. The CDR3 has 16 residues. Germline assignment: CDR1 SGHNT and CDR2 YYREEE (reference sequence). Here the CDR3 DNA reads TGTGCCAGCAGCTCTTTAGCGGGAAGCTCCTACAATGAGCAGTTCTTC. Translated, it gives CASSSLAGSSYNEQFF. Combining the CDR3 with reference TRBV5-4 and TRBJ2-1 gives the whole variable domain ETGVTQSPTHLIKTRGQQVTLRCSSQSGHNTVSWYQQALGQGPQFIFQYYREEENGRGNFPPRFSGLQFPNYSSELNVNALELDDSALYLCASSSLAGSSYNEQFFGPGTRLTVL.

The chain is built from TRBV5-5 and TRBJ2-2, with 9 bases that match TRBD1. V dropped 4 bases and J dropped 3; count of bases not matched to a gene: 4. The germline V gene has CDR1 SGHKS and CDR2 YYEKEE (reference sequence). The CDR3 runs 15 residues. This CDR3 reads CASSQGQGYTGELFF. CDR3 DNA: TGTGCCAGCAGCCAAGGACAGGGGTACACCGGGGAGCTGTTTTTT.

This chain uses TRBV12-5 with TRBJ1-2; 7 bases match TRBD1. Losses at the gene ends were 0 bases for V and 8 bases for J; bases not matched to a gene: 12. Germline V lookup: CDR1 LGHNT, CDR2 FRNRAP. CDR3 length equals 16 residues. CDR3 residues: CASGLVPQKQGSGYTF. The DNA for the CDR3 is TGTGCTAGTGGTTTGGTACCCCAAAAACAGGGGAGCGGCTACACCTTC.

The chain joins TRBV10-1 to TRBJ1-1, with 12 bases fitting TRBD1. J gave up 4 bases and V 6 bases, and 6 bases lay outside the gene matches. CDR1 and CDR2 (germline): WNHNN, SYGVQD (reference sequence). There are 15 residues in the CDR3. The CDR3 is CASRRDRGPGTEAFF. In nucleotides, the CDR3 is TGCGCCAGCAGGAGGGACAGGGGGCCGGGCACTGAAGCTTTCTTT.

This chain connects TRBV15 to TRBJ1-5; maybe TRBD1 (6 bases). This CDR3 region has 14 residues. V shed 4 bases and J shed 4 bases, with 11 bases lying between them. Per germline, CDR1 LNHNV and CDR2 YYDKDF (reference sequence). The CDR3 bases are TGTGCCACCAGCAAACAGGGTGGGAATCAGCCCCAGCATTTT. Protein: CATSKQGGNQPQHF.

The chain recombines TRBV28 with TRBJ2-5, with 11 bases fitting TRBD1. The germline V gene encodes CDR1 MDHEN and CDR2 SYDVKM. This CDR3 has 14 residues. V lost 3 bases to trimming and J lost 7 bases; unmatched junction nucleotides: 4. CDR3 residues: CASSLGGQGGTQYF. Written as DNA, the CDR3 is TGTGCCAGCAGTTTGGGGGGACAGGGGGGGACCCAGTACTTC.

The chain carries TRBV2 and TRBJ2-5; D is unresolved. The CDR3 extends over 13 amino acids. From germline, CDR1 is SNHLY and CDR2 FYNNEI. V lost 4 bases to trimming and J lost 2 bases, with 8 bases between them. The CDR3 region is CASSVGIQETQYF. CDR3 coding DNA: TGTGCCAGCAGTGTTGGTATACAAGAGACCCAGTACTTC.

The chain is built from TRBV5-1 and TRBJ2-2; D might be TRBD2 (5 bases). This CDR3 has 15 amino acids. With 1 base removed from V and 2 bases from J, the gap between germline ends came to 9 bases. The germline V gene has CDR1 SGHRS and CDR2 YFSETQ. For the CDR3, the DNA is TGCGCCAGCAGCTTGACCAGCGGCAACACCGGGGAGCTGTTTTTT. Translated: CASSLTSGNTGELFF.

J is TRBJ1-1 and V is TRBV7-3; maybe TRBD1 (5 bases). The CDR3 has 13 amino acids. Deletions cut 4 bases from V and 5 bases from J, with 11 bases between. Germline V CDR1 and CDR2: SGHTA, FQGTGA. The CDR3 sequence is CASSSGRDTEAFF. Here the CDR3 DNA reads TGTGCCAGCAGCTCAGGGCGCGATACTGAAGCTTTCTTT.

The chain combines TRBV6-5 with TRBJ1-4; the D gene is possibly TRBD1 (6 bases). Per the germline V gene, CDR1 is MNHEY and CDR2 is SVGAGI. The CDR3 covers 15 residues. Trimming pared 4 bases from V and 6 bases from J, leaving 15 bases between. CDR3 bases: TGTGCCAGCAGTTTAGGAGGGGGAGGGCATGAAAAACTGTTTTTT. Protein sequence: CASSLGGGGHEKLFF.

This CDR3 is CASSPPGPLSGNTIYF. CDR3 nucleotide sequence: TGTGCCAGCAGTCCACCGGGACCACTCTCTGGAAACACCATATATTTT. The chain links TRBV6-6 to TRBJ1-3, with D maybe TRBD1 (5 bases). Germline V gene sequence: CDR1 MNHNY, CDR2 SVGAGI (reference sequence). V lost 5 bases and J lost 0, with 14 bases in between. This CDR3 contains 16 residues.

The V gene is TRBV5-1, the J gene TRBJ2-3, with D perhaps being TRBD1 or TRBD2 (5 bases each). Trimming left V 2 bases short and J 3 bases short, with 16 bases between. CDR1 SGHRS and CDR2 YFSETQ come from the germline V gene. The CDR3 totals 16 residues. Written as DNA, the CDR3 is TGCGCCAGCAGCTTCGGGCAGGGTTGGGGGACAGATACGCAGTATTTT. Its translation is CASSFGQGWGTDTQYF.

The chain recombines TRBV6-6 with TRBJ2-5, with D perhaps matching TRBD2 (6 bases). The V end was cut by 8 bases, the J end by 4 bases, with 14 bases between. CDR1 and CDR2 from the germline V gene are MNHNY and SVGAGI (reference sequence). This CDR3 comprises 13 residues. The DNA for the CDR3 is TGTGCCAGCTCTAGGCAGGAGGGAGAGACCCAGTACTTC. Protein: CASSRQEGETQYF.

The chain combines TRBV28 with TRBJ1-2, with D maybe TRBD1 (5 bases). Deletions cut 3 bases from V and 0 bases from J, with 8 bases between. The CDR3 contains 14 residues. Germline lookup yields CDR1 MDHEN and CDR2 SYDVKM. The CDR3 loop reads CASSFGRANYGYTF. DNA of the CDR3: TGTGCCAGCAGTTTTGGCAGGGCTAACTATGGCTACACCTTC.